These 20 T cell receptor beta chains were sequenced from one sample in a study of blood T cell repertoires in COVID-19. The table came from immunoSEQ multiplex PCR; TCRdb's copy has only in-frame clones and leaves some out. The sample lists some 290,000 clones, less than 90% occurring once. The sample comprised peripheral blood. The origin of the receptors is a woman in her twenties or thirties with COVID-19, enrolled during active disease.

The chain links TRBV10-3 to TRBJ1-4; 7 positions match TRBD1. The ends lost 3 bases at V and 0 bases at J; junction bases unmatched: 7. This CDR3 has 17 amino acids. Germline CDR1 reads ENHRY; CDR2 reads SYGVKD. CDR3 nucleotide sequence: TGTGCCATCAGTGACCCGGGACAGCCTGCAACTAATGAAAAACTGTTTTTT. This gives the protein CAISDPGQPATNEKLFF.

Here the CDR3 reads CATSDPGTAYNEQFF. CDR3 nucleotide sequence: TGTGCCACCAGTGACCCCGGGACAGCCTACAATGAGCAGTTCTTC. This sequence joins TRBV24-1 and TRBJ2-1; 7 bases are shared with TRBD1. V lost 4 bases and J lost 2; bases outside the gene matches: 4. Germline CDR1 is KGHDR and CDR2 is SFDVKD. The CDR3 extends over 15 amino acids.

This clone showed up just once. The gene calls are TRBV18 and TRBJ1-6, with D unresolved. Trimming removed 1 base at V and 8 bases at J, with 12 bases between. Germline V gives CDR1 KGHSH, CDR2 LQKENI. The CDR3 length is 15 residues. Here the CDR3 DNA reads TGTGCCAGCTCACCACTCGGAGGGCTTGATTCACCCCTCCACTTT. Encoded protein: CASSPLGGLDSPLHF.

The chain joins TRBV28 to TRBJ1-5; a possible D gene is TRBD1 (5 bases). Per the germline V gene, CDR1 is MDHEN and CDR2 is SYDVKM. The CDR3 runs to 12 residues. V lost 8 bases to trimming and J lost 8 bases, with 13 bases between them. The CDR3: CASRVQVEPQHF. Here the CDR3 DNA reads TGTGCCAGCCGCGTACAGGTCGAGCCCCAGCATTTT.

A remark on this clone: Other DNA sequences in the sample encode the same CDR3. The V and J genes are TRBV11-2 and TRBJ1-6, with 8 bases fitting TRBD1. Germline trimming cut 5 bases from V and 10 bases from J; bases unmatched to any gene: 10. Per germline, CDR1 SGHAT and CDR2 FQNNGV. This CDR3 is built from 15 residues. This chain's CDR3 is CASSLGAGGISPLHF. CDR3 nucleotide sequence: TGTGCCAGCAGCCTAGGGGCAGGGGGCATCTCACCCCTCCACTTT.

This chain links TRBV5-1 with TRBJ1-2; 7 nucleotides agree with TRBD1. V was pared by 3 bases and J by 2 bases, with 4 bases of the junction left unmatched. CDR1 SGHRS and CDR2 YFSETQ come from the germline V gene. This CDR3 spans 14 amino acids. In DNA form, the CDR3 reads TGCGCCAGCAGCTCGGGACAGCTAAACTATGGCTACACCTTC. Translation gives CASSSGQLNYGYTF.

The gene calls are TRBV19 and TRBJ1-2, with D uncertain. The germline V gene encodes CDR1 LNHDA and CDR2 SQIVND (reference sequence). Trimming removed 7 bases from V and 4 bases from J, with 13 bases in between. This CDR3 has 13 amino acids. The CDR3 DNA sequence: TGTGCCAGTACCGCTCAGGCACGCTATGGCTACACCTTC. Its protein product is CASTAQARYGYTF.

This rearrangement joins TRBV5-1 to TRBJ2-3; D remains ambiguous. Germline assignment: CDR1 SGHRS and CDR2 YFSETQ. This CDR3 spans 14 amino acids. Trimming cost V 0 bases and J 2 bases, with 7 bases left between them. The CDR3 sequence is CASSLGLFTDTQYF. CDR3 nucleotide sequence: TGCGCCAGCAGCTTGGGACTCTTCACAGATACGCAGTATTTT.

This chain joins TRBV19 and TRBJ1-2; possibly TRBD1 for D (6 bases). This CDR3 region has 14 residues. Germline-derived CDR1 and CDR2 are LNHDA and SQIVND (reference sequence). Deletions cut 5 bases from V and 7 bases from J, with 17 bases between. The CDR3 loop is CASSRQGWVAGYTF. The CDR3 DNA sequence: TGTGCCAGTAGTCGGCAGGGGTGGGTGGCTGGCTACACCTTC.

The chain links TRBV5-4 to TRBJ2-3; D uncertain. Per the germline V gene, CDR1 is SGHNT and CDR2 is YYREEE (reference sequence). The CDR3 has 15 amino acids. V was pared by 0 bases and J by 2 bases, with 10 bases between. The CDR3 spells CASSLAGWATDTQYF. CDR3 nucleotides: TGTGCCAGCAGCTTGGCCGGCTGGGCCACAGATACGCAGTATTTT.

This chain connects TRBV15 to TRBJ2-3, with TRBD2 matching 8 bases. V shed 0 bases and J 2 bases; nucleotides not matched to a gene: 4. Per germline, CDR1 LNHNV and CDR2 YYDKDF (reference sequence). CDR3 length: 16 amino acids. The CDR3 bases are TGTGCCACCAGCAGAGAGGAGCGGGGGTTCACAGATACGCAGTATTTT. Encoded protein: CATSREERGFTDTQYF.

The chain couples TRBV5-1 to TRBJ1-1; a weak D match, TRBD1 (5 bases). This CDR3 has 14 residues. Germline lookup yields CDR1 SGHRS and CDR2 YFSETQ. The V end was cut by 4 bases, the J end by 3 bases, with 13 bases between. DNA for the CDR3: TGCGCCAGCAGCCCGGGGGGATGGGACACTGAAGCTTTCTTT. Residues: CASSPGGWDTEAFF.

This clone is a singleton in its sample. The chain joins TRBV10-1 to TRBJ2-2; TRBD1 aligns across 8 bases. The CDR3 is 16 residues long. The junction had 8 bases not matched to a gene; V was cut back by 8 bases and J by 0 bases. In germline, CDR1 is WNHNN, CDR2 SYGVQD (reference sequence). CDR3 coding DNA: TGCGCCAGCCCCGACAGGGGTCAAGCGAACACCGGGGAGCTGTTTTTT. Translating it yields CASPDRGQANTGELFF.

This chain uses TRBV7-2 with TRBJ1-2; D might be TRBD1 (6 bases). CDR3 length: 13 residues. V lost 3 bases and J lost 6, with 11 bases in between. Germline-derived CDR1 and CDR2 are SGHTA and FQGNSA. The DNA of the CDR3 is TGTGCCAGCAGCTTTTATAGGGGGAATGGCTACACCTTC. The encoded protein is CASSFYRGNGYTF.

The chain carries TRBV2 and TRBJ1-1; 8 bases match TRBD1. The junction had 2 bases not matched to a gene; V was cut back by 4 bases and J by 1 base. CDR1 and CDR2 from the germline V gene are SNHLY and FYNNEI. The CDR3 runs 14 residues. CDR3 nucleotide sequence: TGTGCCAGCAGTGCCGACAGGGGGAACACTGAAGCTTTCTTT. As protein: CASSADRGNTEAFF.

V and J are TRBV4-1 and TRBJ1-2; D gene unclear. Per the germline V gene, CDR1 is MGHRA and CDR2 is YSYEKL. CDR3 length equals 14 residues. V shed 2 bases and J shed 14 bases, with 21 bases lying between them. CDR3 sequence reads: CASSQKRERETATF. The CDR3 DNA is TGCGCCAGCAGCCAAAAAAGGGAGAGGGAGACTGCTACCTTC.

This clone showed up just once. The chain has TRBV18 and TRBJ1-5; D is unresolved. Trimming left V 2 bases short and J 6 bases short, with 14 bases between. This CDR3 is 15 amino acids long. CDR1 KGHSH and CDR2 LQKENI come from the germline V gene. The CDR3 sequence: CASSPVAGNRQPQHF. CDR3 DNA: TGTGCCAGCTCACCAGTGGCGGGAAACCGTCAGCCCCAGCATTTT. The variable domain in full, completed from reference TRBV18 and TRBJ1-5, reads NAGVMQNPRHLVRRRGQEARLRCSPMKGHSHVYWYRQLPEEGLKFMVYLQKENIIDESGMPKERFSAEFPKEGPSILRIQQVVRGDSAAYFCASSPVAGNRQPQHFGDGTRLSIL.

The V gene is TRBV6-5, the J gene TRBJ1-2, with no clear D. CDR1 MNHEY and CDR2 SVGAGI come from the germline V gene. V shed 8 bases and J shed 8 bases, with 15 bases lying between them. The CDR3 spans 12 residues. The CDR3 DNA sequence: TGTGCCAGCGTGAAATCGGCGGGAGGCTACACCTTC. Translation: CASVKSAGGYTF.

The chain joins TRBV7-6 to TRBJ2-1; 12 bases line up with TRBD2. Per the germline V gene, CDR1 is SGHVS and CDR2 is FNYEAQ. CDR3 length: 16 residues. The V and J ends lost 0 bases and 10 bases, in that order; junction bases with no gene match: 7. Here the CDR3 DNA reads TGTGCCAGCAGCTTAGCGCTGACTAGCGGGGGCATGGAGCAGTTCTTC. It yields the protein CASSLALTSGGMEQFF. The variable domain in full, with the rest retrieved from reference TRBV7-6 and TRBJ2-1, is GAGVSQSPRYKVTKRGQDVALRCDPISGHVSLYWYRQALGQGPEFLTYFNYEAQQDKSGLPNDRFSAERPEGSISTLTIQRTEQRDSAMYRCASSLALTSGGMEQFFGPGTRLTVL.

The gene calls are TRBV5-1 and TRBJ2-7; possible D gene TRBD1, 6 bases. Trimming stripped 0 bases from V and 3 bases from J, with 10 bases between. From germline, CDR1 is SGHRS and CDR2 YFSETQ. There are 14 residues in the CDR3. CDR3 residues: CASSLEARGYEQYF. The CDR3 DNA follows: TGCGCCAGCAGCTTGGAGGCCAGGGGCTACGAGCAGTACTTC.